The 10 T cell receptor beta chains given below trace back to one sample, sequenced in a study of T cells expressing NK-cell markers. After re-calling the 5' RACE reads, TCRdb lists one entry per CDR3 protein, DNA absent. This listing includes under 600,000 distinct CDR3 sequences. Sequencing was done on a sample of blood T cells: a sorted CD56 or NKG2C T cell subset, CD4+ or CD8+ T cells, or bulk PBMC T cells (not recorded which). These receptors all stem from a woman aged 50 to 65 in good health.

The chain joins TRBV7-3 to TRBJ2-1; TCRdb designates TRBD2, a call that cannot be tested without DNA. Germline-derived CDR1 and CDR2 are SGHTA and FQGTGA. CDR3 length: 15 amino acids. CDR3 loop: CASSKTSGRSAEQFF.

The CDR3 here is CASSPGGARVETQYF. J is TRBJ2-5 and V is TRBV5-5; the TRBD1 assignment by TCRdb is unverifiable without DNA. The CDR3 has 15 amino acids. Germline V gene lookup returns CDR1 SGHKS and CDR2 YYEKEE (reference sequence).

The chain employs TRBV9 and TRBJ2-3; no DNA is available, so the TRBD2 call from TCRdb remains unchecked. The germline gives CDR1 SGDLS, CDR2 YYNGEE. This CDR3 has 15 residues. The CDR3 reads CASSVAGGTTDTQYF.

The chain carries TRBV24-1 and TRBJ2-4. Germline V gives CDR1 KGHDR, CDR2 SFDVKD. The CDR3 contains 14 residues. The CDR3: CATSDPDGSNIQYF.

The chain's CDR3 is CASSQPRTTDTQYF. This chain uses TRBV3-1 with TRBJ2-3; TCRdb calls TRBD1, which cannot be checked without DNA. CDR1 is LGHDT and CDR2 is YNNKEL in the germline V gene (reference sequence). This CDR3 contains 14 residues.

The chain links TRBV7-8 to TRBJ2-1. Germline CDR1 reads SGHVS; CDR2 reads FQNEAQ. There are 12 residues in the CDR3. CDR3 region: CASGLQDNEQFF.

The rearrangement uses TRBV5-1 and TRBJ2-5; the TRBD2 assignment by TCRdb is unverifiable without DNA. The CDR3 totals 14 residues. Germline V CDR1 and CDR2: SGHRS, YFSETQ. The CDR3 region is CASSRSLAEETQYF.

The V call is TRBV5-5, the J call TRBJ1-1; with no DNA, the TCRdb D assignment of TRBD1 cannot be verified. This CDR3 region has 16 residues. From germline, CDR1 is SGHKS and CDR2 YYEKEE (reference sequence). The CDR3 is CASSLAGTGGATEAFF.

The J gene is TRBJ2-1, the V gene TRBV11-2; TCRdb proposes TRBD2, but this gene call is untestable without DNA. The CDR3 extends over 15 amino acids. The germline gives CDR1 SGHAT, CDR2 FQNNGV. The CDR3 reads CASSHLASGNNEQFF.

The J gene is TRBJ2-7, the V gene TRBV2; lacking DNA, the TRBD2 call made by TCRdb goes unchecked. Germline V gene lookup returns CDR1 SNHLY and CDR2 FYNNEI. CDR3 size: 14 residues. CDR3 in amino acids: CASSWGLAGHEQYF.